The 30 T cell receptor beta chains reported below all come from one sample, sequenced in a study of T cells in Graves' hyperthyroidism and ophthalmopathy (dated by TCRdb to about 2019). The library came from multiplex PCR. TCRdb records Illumina HiSeq 2000 as the sequencer. The TCR beta CDR3 regions were amplified from RNA transcripts. For the first round of RT-PCR on the TCR CDR3, the HTBI primer set was used together with the Qiagen OneStep RT-PCR kit. TCRdb reanalyzed the raw reads on its own, using fastp at Q25 for trimming and MiXCR for clone calling, and kept in-frame beta chains. Rows are unified per CDR3 protein, each entry keeping the most common DNA and genes. This sample has about 400,000 distinct CDR3 sequences in its table, and roughly 15% of those were observed once. The biggest ten clones account for 15% to 20% of the sample. The sequenced material came from blood. The receptors were sampled from a woman aged 55-69 years with Graves' ophthalmopathy.

Only a few counts were recorded for this clonotype. CDR3 protein: CASSQVLAVVRNEQFF. The CDR3 DNA reads TGTGCCAGCAGCCAAGTCCTAGCTGTTGTTAGGAATGAGCAGTTCTTC. The V and J genes are TRBV3-1 and TRBJ2-1, with a weak D call TRBD2 (5 bases). The CDR3 loop spans 16 amino acids. Trimming left V 1 base short and J 7 bases short, with 17 bases between. Looked up from germline, CDR1 is LGHDT and CDR2 is YNNKEL (reference sequence).

This clonotype was seen repeatedly, ten times or more. The V and J genes are TRBV19 and TRBJ2-1, with TRBD2 identical over 9 bases. The V gene's germline CDR1 is LNHDA and CDR2 SQIVND (reference sequence). The V and J ends lost 4 bases and 10 bases, in that order; junction bases with no gene match: 8. The length of the CDR3 is 14 residues. Here the CDR3 reads CASSSGREGQEQFF. The DNA for the CDR3 is TGTGCCAGTAGTAGTGGGCGGGAGGGCCAGGAGCAGTTCTTC.

This clonotype was recorded a few times. The V and J genes are TRBV5-5 and TRBJ2-1; TRBD2 matches 9 bases. Germline CDR1 reads SGHKS; CDR2 reads YYEKEE (reference sequence). The trim removed 3 bases at V and 7 bases at J, leaving 8 bases unmatched. The CDR3 consists of 15 residues. The CDR3 DNA reads as TGTGCCAGCAGCTCGCCGAAGCGGGAGGCTAATGAGCAGTTCTTC. Its translation is CASSSPKREANEQFF.

This clonotype has a count of ten or more. The chain is built from TRBV3-1 and TRBJ2-1; a possible D gene is TRBD2 (6 bases). CDR3 size: 14 residues. Per the germline V gene, CDR1 is LGHDT and CDR2 is YNNKEL (reference sequence). Deletions cut 1 base from V and 12 bases from J, with 16 bases between. The CDR3 DNA sequence: TGTGCCAGCAGCCAAGCGCGGGGAGACTCGGTGCAGTTCTTC. This translates into CASSQARGDSVQFF.

This clonotype was found many times. V and J are TRBV6-1 and TRBJ1-5; D is perhaps TRBD1 (6 bases). V was trimmed by 4 bases and J by 2 bases, leaving 21 bases between them. The CDR3 contains 18 residues. Per the germline V gene, CDR1 is MNHNS and CDR2 is SASEGT. In DNA form, the CDR3 reads TGTGCCAGCAGTGTGGAGGGGGGCACCTGGATTGGCAATCAGCCCCAGCATTTT. Amino acids: CASSVEGGTWIGNQPQHF.

This clonotype was picked up a small number of times. The gene calls are TRBV18 and TRBJ2-1; D gene uncertain. Looked up from germline, CDR1 is KGHSH and CDR2 is LQKENI. The CDR3 runs to 15 residues. V was clipped by 5 bases and J by 0 bases, with 11 bases between them. The CDR3 DNA is TGTGCCAGCTCAAAGCAATCTAGCTCCTACAATGAGCAGTTCTTC. Residues: CASSKQSSSYNEQFF.

This clonotype was counted ten times or more. This chain uses TRBV10-3 with TRBJ2-3; the D gene is possibly TRBD1 (6 bases). Trimming stripped 10 bases from V and 0 bases from J, with 14 bases between. The CDR3 is 14 residues long. From germline, CDR1 is ENHRY and CDR2 SYGVKD. The CDR3 coding sequence is TGTGCCAGCAGGGACACCTCTAGCACAGATACGCAGTATTTT. Translating gives CASRDTSSTDTQYF.

This clonotype was counted only a few times. CDR3 amino acids: CASRTGLAGGSTDTQYF. In DNA, the CDR3 is TGTGCCAGCAGGACGGGACTAGCGGGAGGGAGCACAGATACGCAGTATTTT. V is TRBV13 and J is TRBJ2-3; 16 bases fit TRBD2. Per the germline V gene, CDR1 is PRHDT and CDR2 is FYEKMQ (reference sequence). The CDR3 sequence is 17 residues long. J was trimmed by 0 bases and V by 6 bases; bases with no gene match: 3. Drawing the rest from reference TRBV13 and TRBJ2-3, the complete variable domain is AAGVIQSPRHLIKEKRETATLKCYPIPRHDTVYWYQQGPGQDPQFLISFYEKMQSDKGSIPDRFSAQQFSDYHSELNMSSLELGDSALYFCASRTGLAGGSTDTQYFGPGTRLTVL.

This clonotype has a count of ten or more. The chain uses TRBV3-1 and TRBJ2-4; a weak D match, TRBD2 (7 bases). The V end lost 3 bases, the J end lost 6 bases, and 15 bases lay between the germline ends. The germline CDR1 and CDR2 sequences are LGHDT and YNNKEL (reference sequence). CDR3 length: 15 residues. CDR3 sequence: CASSHMGGLGNIQYF. CDR3 nucleotide sequence: TGTGCCAGCAGCCATATGGGGGGGCTCGGAAACATTCAGTACTTC.

This clonotype was counted many times. The CDR3 coding sequence is TGTGCCAGCCGACCTCTCCTAGGACGGTTCATGAACACTGAAGCTTTCTTT. It translates to CASRPLLGRFMNTEAFF. The chain carries TRBV28 and TRBJ1-1; D call uncertain. This CDR3 is built from 17 residues. The V end lost 8 bases, the J end lost 0 bases, and 22 bases lay between the germline ends. CDR1 is MDHEN, CDR2 SYDVKM, per germline.

This clonotype was detected ten times or more. The V call is TRBV7-8, the J call TRBJ2-7, with D perhaps TRBD2 (5 bases). Germline CDR1 reads SGHVS; CDR2 reads FQNEAQ. The V end was cut by 5 bases, the J end by 4 bases, with 24 bases between. This CDR3 comprises 17 residues. DNA for the CDR3: TGTGCCAGCAGCCCCAGCCCGGCCACCGGGAACCCATACGAGCAGTACTTC. Protein product: CASSPSPATGNPYEQYF.

The V call is TRBV28, the J call TRBJ1-4; maybe TRBD1 (5 bases). V gave up 7 bases and J gave up 8 bases, with 20 bases separating them. CDR1 and CDR2 (germline): MDHEN, SYDVKM. This CDR3 is built from 15 residues. The CDR3 sequence: CASTPLGDRGEKLFF. CDR3 nucleotides: TGTGCCAGCACCCCCCTTGGGGACCGGGGCGAAAAACTGTTTTTT.

Written as DNA, the CDR3 is TGTGCCAGTAGTATCCGGGACAGAAGTTGGCCCCAGCATTTT. Amino acids: CASSIRDRSWPQHF. The genes are TRBV19 and TRBJ1-5; 7 bases line up with TRBD1. From germline, CDR1 is LNHDA and CDR2 SQIVND (reference sequence). V shed 3 bases, J shed 9 bases, and the junction held 8 bases outside the gene matches. CDR3 length equals 14 residues.

This clonotype has a handful of counts. V is TRBV11-2 and J is TRBJ2-3; D possibly corresponds to TRBD2 (6 bases). The CDR3 consists of 16 residues. The germline CDR1 and CDR2 sequences are SGHAT and FQNNGV. The germline V and J ends were trimmed by 5 bases and 0 bases, with 15 bases remaining between them. CDR3: CASSLQGGTSTDTQYF. Here the CDR3 DNA reads TGTGCCAGCAGCCTACAAGGTGGGACTAGCACAGATACGCAGTATTTT.

Remarks on this clonotype: With a much larger clone just one base away, this may be a read error. The rearrangement links TRBV12-3 or TRBV12-4 to TRBJ1-5; D uncertain. This CDR3 is built from 15 residues. V lost 6 bases and J 0 bases, leaving 12 bases between the germline ends. The CDR3 coding sequence is TGTGCCAGCAGGGGTACTGAGGTTAGCAATCAGCCCCAGCATTTT. Amino acid sequence: CASRGTEVSNQPQHF.

Many counts were recorded for this clonotype. In nucleotides, the CDR3 is TGCGCCAGTGCCCCCGGGACAGGGCAAGGAAAACTGTTTTTT. Translation gives CASAPGTGQGKLFF. The chain links TRBV5-1 to TRBJ1-4, with TRBD1 matching 9 bases. Germline CDR1 SGHRS, CDR2 YFSETQ. With V trimmed by 8 bases and J by 10 bases, 12 bases remained unmatched. This CDR3 is built from 14 residues.

This clonotype was detected ten times or more. The CDR3 is CASRAFGTSGSSYEQYF. For the CDR3, the DNA is TGTGCCAGCAGGGCGTTCGGGACATCAGGCTCCTCCTACGAGCAGTACTTC. The J gene is TRBJ2-7, the V gene TRBV5-6; D may be TRBD1 (6 bases). V was cut by 5 bases and J by 0 bases, with 21 bases left in between. The CDR3 loop spans 17 amino acids. CDR1 and CDR2 from the germline V gene are SGHDT and YYEEEE.

In its sample, this clonotype was seen many times. The V and J genes are TRBV7-3 and TRBJ2-1; TRBD1 is a possible D gene (6 bases). The CDR3 is made up of 15 amino acids. Between the trimmed V and J ends, which lost 3 bases and 6 bases, there was a span of 15 bases. Germline V gene data show CDR1 as SGHTA and CDR2 as FQGTGA. In DNA form, the CDR3 reads TGTGCCAGCAGCTTTAGGGGGAATGGACGCAATGAGCAGTTCTTC. This gives the protein CASSFRGNGRNEQFF.

The rearrangement uses TRBV9 and TRBJ2-1, with D perhaps TRBD2 (5 bases). This CDR3 is built from 15 residues. Between the trimmed V and J ends, which lost 0 bases and 0 bases, there was a span of 7 bases. Germline CDR1 is SGDLS and CDR2 is YYNGEE. CDR3 sequence: CASSVVAGSYNEQFF. The CDR3 DNA reads TGTGCCAGCAGCGTAGTTGCGGGCTCCTACAATGAGCAGTTCTTC.

This clonotype was observed many times. The V gene is TRBV5-1, the J gene TRBJ2-3; perhaps TRBD1 as D (6 bases). The V end was cut by 6 bases, the J end by 5 bases, with 19 bases between. The length of the CDR3 is 15 residues. The V gene's germline CDR1 is SGHRS and CDR2 YFSETQ. CDR3 DNA: TGCGCCAGCACAGGGGCAACACCCGTTGGAGATACGCAGTATTTT. This encodes CASTGATPVGDTQYF.

This clonotype was seen once. Possible read error: a much larger clone is one base away. The chain recombines TRBV3-1 with TRBJ1-2; no reliable D call. Germline loops: CDR1 LGHDT, CDR2 YNNKEL (reference sequence). This CDR3 is 14 amino acids long. CDR3 loop: CAGSPPFLGYGYTF. CDR3 bases: TGTGCCGGCAGTCCCCCCTTTCTAGGCTATGGCTACACCTTC.

The rearrangement links TRBV7-9 to TRBJ2-5; 11 bases agree with TRBD2. The CDR3 extends over 15 amino acids. Trimming at V came to 5 bases and at J to 5 bases, leaving 7 bases not matched to a gene. Germline assignment: CDR1 SEHNR and CDR2 FQNEAQ (reference sequence). The CDR3 nucleotides read TGTGCCAGCAGCGCCACTAGCGGGAGATCGGAGACCCAGTACTTC. It specifies CASSATSGRSETQYF.

This clonotype was counted at least ten times. The V call is TRBV7-8, the J call TRBJ2-1; 7 bases line up with TRBD1. Trimming at V came to 6 bases and at J to 7 bases, leaving 9 bases not matched to a gene. Germline CDR1 reads SGHVS; CDR2 reads FQNEAQ. The CDR3 runs 14 residues. The CDR3 DNA sequence: TGTGCCAGCAGACAACTTAGGGGGCAGAATGAGCAGTTCTTC. Its protein product is CASRQLRGQNEQFF.

Points on this clonotype: A much larger clone differs by one base, so this may be a read error. The J gene is TRBJ1-6, the V gene TRBV6-1, with D possibly being TRBD1 (6 bases). V lost 9 bases to trimming and J lost 9 bases, with 15 bases between them. This CDR3 spans 13 amino acids. The germline V gene has CDR1 MNHNS and CDR2 SASEGT. CDR3: CASAGTTTSPLHF. The CDR3 DNA follows: TGTGCCAGTGCCGGGACAACTACTTCACCCCTCCACTTT.

J is TRBJ2-1 and V is TRBV7-2; no clear D gene. CDR3 length: 13 residues. The germline V and J ends were trimmed by 3 bases and 6 bases, with 9 bases remaining between them. The germline V gene has CDR1 SGHTA and CDR2 FQGNSA. The CDR3: CASSFGAGNEQFF. The DNA for the CDR3 is TGTGCCAGCAGCTTTGGTGCCGGCAATGAGCAGTTCTTC.

The V and J genes are TRBV7-2 and TRBJ1-2, with D perhaps matching TRBD1 (5 bases). V gave up 4 bases and J gave up 8 bases, with 17 bases separating them. This CDR3 spans 14 amino acids. Germline V lookup: CDR1 SGHTA, CDR2 FQGNSA. The CDR3 DNA follows: TGTGCCAGCAGCTCCCGGGGGGGGTTAGGCGGCTACACCTTC. Its translation is CASSSRGGLGGYTF.

This clonotype was seen only a few times. The chain is built from TRBV19 and TRBJ1-1, with 9 bases lining up with TRBD1. CDR3 length: 14 amino acids. After removal of 4 bases from V and 7 bases from J, the junction contained 7 bases not matched to a gene. Germline CDR1 and CDR2: LNHDA and SQIVND (reference sequence). Here the CDR3 DNA reads TGTGCCAGTAGTACGCCGGACAGGGGTGATGAAGCTTTCTTT. This codes for CASSTPDRGDEAFF.

This clonotype appeared many times. V usage is TRBV5-1 and J usage is TRBJ2-2, with D possibly TRBD1 on 6 matching bases. The V gene's germline CDR1 is SGHRS and CDR2 YFSETQ. This CDR3 is 17 amino acids long. The ends were cut back, 6 bases at V and 0 bases at J, with 18 bases in the middle. The CDR3 reads CASTPSSGTPNTGELFF. CDR3 DNA sequence: TGCGCCAGCACCCCTAGCTCCGGGACACCGAACACCGGGGAGCTGTTTTTT.

A few counts support this clonotype. The CDR3 region is CASSLEVGQGFEKLFF. The CDR3, as DNA: TGCGCCAGCAGCTTGGAAGTGGGACAGGGGTTTGAAAAACTGTTTTTT. V gene TRBV5-1 combines with J gene TRBJ1-4; 10 bases are a match to TRBD1. This CDR3 has 16 residues. Losses at the gene ends were 0 bases for V and 7 bases for J; bases not matched to a gene: 6. Germline loops: CDR1 SGHRS, CDR2 YFSETQ.

This clonotype was observed many times. The rearrangement links TRBV11-2 to TRBJ2-2, with D perhaps TRBD2 (5 bases). Germline assignment: CDR1 SGHAT and CDR2 FQNNGV. The CDR3 covers 15 residues. V was pared by 5 bases and J by 6 bases, with 16 bases between. The CDR3 DNA is TGTGCCAGCAGCCAGACCCTCGAGGGTCCCGGGGAGCTGTTTTTT. It encodes CASSQTLEGPGELFF.